Each of the 24 T cell receptor beta chains below was sequenced from the same sample in a study of blood T cell repertoires in COVID-19. Sequencing used immunoSEQ multiplex PCR; TCRdb keeps in-frame clones, though not all of them. The profile shows some 300,000 clones, 88% of them singletons. The specimen was peripheral blood. These TCRs come from a woman in her thirties who had recovered from COVID-19.

The gene calls are TRBV27 and TRBJ1-6; tentatively, D is TRBD1 (6 bases). Trimming shortened V by 6 bases and J by 9 bases, and 12 bases separated the two germline ends. The CDR3 has 13 amino acids. Germline V lookup: CDR1 MNHEY, CDR2 SMNVEV (reference sequence). The CDR3 is CASSLNRASPLHF. The CDR3 nucleotides read TGTGCCAGCAGCCTTAACAGGGCTTCACCCCTCCACTTT.

J is TRBJ1-4 and V is TRBV19; the D gene is possibly TRBD1 (6 bases). V was pared by 10 bases and J by 5 bases, with 17 bases between. Germline assignment: CDR1 LNHDA and CDR2 SQIVND (reference sequence). The CDR3 is 14 amino acids. The chain's CDR3 is CATNSGEGNEKLFF. The DNA of the CDR3 is TGTGCCACGAATTCAGGGGAAGGGAATGAAAAACTGTTTTTT.

The chain couples TRBV4-1 to TRBJ2-2; D gene unclear. The CDR3 consists of 16 residues. Germline CDR1 is MGHRA and CDR2 is YSYEKL. Trimming left V 4 bases short and J 1 base short, with 13 bases between. CDR3 sequence (DNA): TGCGCCAGCAGCCGACGACTTACGGGGAACACCGGGGAGCTGTTTTTT. As protein: CASSRRLTGNTGELFF.

The CDR3 coding sequence is TGCGCCAGCAGCTTTGCAGGGTACGGAAACACCATATATTTT. Its protein is CASSFAGYGNTIYF. This chain connects TRBV5-1 to TRBJ1-3, with D maybe TRBD1 (5 bases). Per the germline V gene, CDR1 is SGHRS and CDR2 is YFSETQ. This CDR3 is 14 amino acids long. The V gene lost 2 bases and the J gene lost 4 bases, with 10 bases spanning the gap. Full variable domain (rest looked up from reference TRBV5-1 and TRBJ1-3): KAGVTQTPRYLIKTRGQQVTLSCSPISGHRSVSWYQQTPGQGLQFLFEYFSETQRNKGNFPGRFSGRQFSNSRSEMNVSTLELGDSALYLCASSFAGYGNTIYFGEGSWLTVV.

The V gene is TRBV9, the J gene TRBJ2-5; 9 nucleotides match TRBD1. V lost 3 bases to trimming and J lost 3 bases; unmatched junction nucleotides: 3. Germline-derived CDR1 and CDR2 are SGDLS and YYNGEE. CDR3 length equals 14 residues. This CDR3 is CASSARQGEETQYF. CDR3 nucleotides: TGTGCCAGCAGCGCCCGACAGGGGGAAGAGACCCAGTACTTC.

The rearrangement links TRBV27 to TRBJ2-1; 7 positions agree with TRBD2. CDR1 is MNHEY and CDR2 is SMNVEV in the germline V gene (reference sequence). V dropped 3 bases and J dropped 0; count of bases not matched to a gene: 2. The CDR3 loop spans 15 amino acids. CDR3: CASSFGGSSYNEQFF. The DNA of the CDR3 is TGTGCCAGCAGTTTCGGGGGGAGCTCCTACAATGAGCAGTTCTTC.

The chain uses TRBV29-1 and TRBJ1-2; tentatively, D is TRBD1 (6 bases). This CDR3 region has 12 residues. The germline V and J ends were trimmed by 4 bases and 4 bases, with 10 bases remaining between them. CDR1 and CDR2 from the germline V gene are SQVTM and ANQGSEA. CDR3 sequence (DNA): TGCAGCGTTGTAGGACAGCGCTATGGCTACACCTTC. Amino acids: CSVVGQRYGYTF.

Comments on this clone: Other DNA sequences of this sample code for an identical CDR3. The chain couples TRBV18 to TRBJ1-5, with TRBD1 matching over 8 bases. Germline loops: CDR1 KGHSH, CDR2 LQKENI. Trimming at V came to 3 bases and at J to 2 bases, leaving 3 bases not matched to a gene. This CDR3 is 15 amino acids long. The CDR3 coding sequence is TGTGCCAGCTCACCCGACAGGGGAGGCAATCAGCCCCAGCATTTT. Translating it yields CASSPDRGGNQPQHF.

The chain has TRBV29-1 and TRBJ2-7; 7 positions match TRBD1. The J segment lost 3 bases and the V segment lost 6 bases, leaving 5 bases of the junction unmatched. The CDR3 spans 12 residues. Germline loops: CDR1 SQVTM, CDR2 ANQGSEA. Here the CDR3 DNA reads TGCAGCGTGACAGGGAACCTCTACGAGCAGTACTTC. Protein: CSVTGNLYEQYF.

The chain combines TRBV7-9 with TRBJ2-5, with 9 nucleotides matching TRBD1. With 5 bases clipped from V and 5 bases from J, the junction kept 21 bases outside the gene matches. Per germline, CDR1 SEHNR and CDR2 FQNEAQ (reference sequence). The CDR3 extends over 19 amino acids. The chain's CDR3 is CASSRLGRASGQGRETQYF. In nucleotides, the CDR3 is TGTGCCAGCAGCCGACTAGGAAGGGCATCGGGACAGGGAAGGGAGACCCAGTACTTC.

The chain has TRBV10-3 and TRBJ1-2, with 9 bases lining up with TRBD1. Per the germline V gene, CDR1 is ENHRY and CDR2 is SYGVKD. There are 15 residues in the CDR3. V trimming: 6 bases; J trimming: 2 bases; junction bases outside the gene matches: 7. CDR3 amino acids: CAISLGQGTNYGYTF. The CDR3 nucleotides are TGTGCCATCAGCCTTGGACAGGGGACAAACTATGGCTACACCTTC.

The rearrangement uses TRBV4-2 and TRBJ2-2; D is ambiguous. Germline V lookup: CDR1 LGHNA, CDR2 YNFKEQ. Trimming removed 0 bases at V and 4 bases at J, with 9 bases between. The CDR3 length is 15 residues. The CDR3 spells CASSQDRYSTGELFF. Here the CDR3 DNA reads TGTGCCAGCAGCCAAGATCGGTATAGCACCGGGGAGCTGTTTTTT.

This chain connects TRBV5-1 to TRBJ1-2; 8 positions match TRBD1. V lost 5 bases to trimming and J lost 7 bases; unmatched junction nucleotides: 7. Germline CDR1 and CDR2: SGHRS and YFSETQ. The CDR3 length is 13 residues. CDR3 residues: CASRGAGGFGYTF. As DNA, the CDR3 is TGCGCCAGCAGAGGGGCAGGGGGCTTTGGCTACACCTTC.

The V gene is TRBV5-1, the J gene TRBJ1-2, with TRBD1 as a possible D gene (5 bases). CDR3 length: 14 residues. Germline V gene data show CDR1 as SGHRS and CDR2 as YFSETQ. V shed 4 bases and J shed 4 bases, with 14 bases lying between them. For the CDR3, the DNA is TGCGCCAGCAGCGAAGACCTGGACACCTATGGCTACACCTTC. Translated: CASSEDLDTYGYTF.

This chain joins TRBV7-9 and TRBJ1-3; D is unclear. CDR1 SEHNR and CDR2 FQNEAQ come from the germline V gene (reference sequence). V was cut by 6 bases and J by 0 bases, with 9 bases left in between. The CDR3 loop spans 14 amino acids. The CDR3 DNA is TGTGCCAGCAGACACAGCCGCTCTGGAAACACCATATATTTT. It yields the protein CASRHSRSGNTIYF. Full variable domain (outside the CDR3, taken from reference TRBV7-9 and TRBJ1-3): DTGVSQNPRHKITKRGQNVTFRCDPISEHNRLYWYRQTLGQGPEFLTYFQNEAQLEKSRLLSDRFSAERPKGSFSTLEIQRTEQGDSAMYLCASRHSRSGNTIYFGEGSWLTVV.

This clone was recorded only once. The chain recombines TRBV9 with TRBJ2-7, with D uncertain. The CDR3 loop spans 15 amino acids. V lost 0 bases to trimming and J lost 2 bases, with 12 bases between them. Germline assignment: CDR1 SGDLS and CDR2 YYNGEE. This chain's CDR3 is CASSVGGRIPYEQYF. In DNA, the CDR3 is TGTGCCAGCAGCGTAGGAGGTAGGATCCCCTACGAGCAGTACTTC.

This clone was detected once. The gene calls are TRBV5-1 and TRBJ1-6; 7 nucleotides match TRBD1. The CDR3 contains 15 residues. Germline CDR1 is SGHRS and CDR2 is YFSETQ. Trimming cost V 2 bases and J 10 bases; bases outside gene matches: 9. The chain's CDR3 is CASSFGDTGASPLHF. The CDR3 bases are TGCGCCAGCAGCTTTGGTGACACAGGGGCATCACCCCTCCACTTT.

V gene TRBV5-1 combines with J gene TRBJ1-4, with 9 positions matching TRBD1. After removal of 6 bases from V and 10 bases from J, the junction contained 10 bases not matched to a gene. The CDR3 has 14 residues. In germline, CDR1 is SGHRS, CDR2 YFSETQ. CDR3 sequence reads: CASTLGTGSVKLFF. CDR3 bases: TGCGCCAGCACCCTTGGGACAGGGTCGGTAAAACTGTTTTTT.

V and J are TRBV2 and TRBJ2-1, with 8 nucleotides matching TRBD2. With 11 bases clipped from V and 8 bases from J, the junction kept 14 bases outside the gene matches. There are 14 residues in the CDR3. Germline lookup yields CDR1 SNHLY and CDR2 FYNNEI. The CDR3 DNA follows: TGTGCCTCTCAAAGCGGGGGAGCGAGGGATGAGCAGTTCTTC. It encodes CASQSGGARDEQFF.

The CDR3 DNA sequence: TGCGCCAGCAGCTCACCTCCGGGACAGGGGGCGGTCTTTGTATACAATGAGCAGTTCTTC. Amino acids: CASSSPPGQGAVFVYNEQFF. This rearrangement joins TRBV5-1 to TRBJ2-1; 12 bases map to TRBD1. The length of the CDR3 is 20 residues. The V segment lost 3 bases and the J segment 4 bases; nucleotides outside the gene matches: 17. Germline V gives CDR1 SGHRS, CDR2 YFSETQ.

The V gene is TRBV7-2, the J gene TRBJ2-1, with D uncertain. CDR1 and CDR2 from the germline V gene are SGHTA and FQGNSA. CDR3 length: 16 residues. V was clipped by 2 bases and J by 6 bases, with 17 bases between them. The CDR3 region is CASSLPPQLMVNEQFF. For the CDR3, the DNA is TGTGCCAGCAGCTTACCACCACAACTAATGGTCAATGAGCAGTTCTTC.

The J gene is TRBJ1-4, the V gene TRBV30, with D uncertain. The V gene lost 6 bases and the J gene lost 4 bases, with 12 bases spanning the gap. Germline CDR1 and CDR2: GTSNPN and SVGIG (reference sequence). The CDR3 is 13 residues long. CDR3 nucleotides: TGTGCCTGTTCCACGAACGGTAATGAAAAACTGTTTTTT. Amino acids: CACSTNGNEKLFF.

The chain uses TRBV4-3 and TRBJ2-7, with no clear D. CDR3 length: 15 amino acids. Per germline, CDR1 LGHNA and CDR2 YSLEER. V lost 0 bases, J lost 3 bases, and 12 bases lay in between. The CDR3 sequence is CASSQDVQEYYEQYF. Here the CDR3 DNA reads TGCGCCAGCAGCCAAGACGTTCAGGAATACTACGAGCAGTACTTC.

V and J are TRBV10-2 and TRBJ2-3, with 9 bases identical to TRBD1. The V gene end was trimmed by 3 bases and the J gene end by 4 bases; junction bases not matched to a gene: 2. Germline values: CDR1 WSHSY, CDR2 SAAADI. CDR3 length equals 14 residues. CDR3 sequence: CASSDRTGADTQYF. Written as DNA, the CDR3 is TGCGCCAGCAGTGACAGGACAGGGGCAGATACGCAGTATTTT.